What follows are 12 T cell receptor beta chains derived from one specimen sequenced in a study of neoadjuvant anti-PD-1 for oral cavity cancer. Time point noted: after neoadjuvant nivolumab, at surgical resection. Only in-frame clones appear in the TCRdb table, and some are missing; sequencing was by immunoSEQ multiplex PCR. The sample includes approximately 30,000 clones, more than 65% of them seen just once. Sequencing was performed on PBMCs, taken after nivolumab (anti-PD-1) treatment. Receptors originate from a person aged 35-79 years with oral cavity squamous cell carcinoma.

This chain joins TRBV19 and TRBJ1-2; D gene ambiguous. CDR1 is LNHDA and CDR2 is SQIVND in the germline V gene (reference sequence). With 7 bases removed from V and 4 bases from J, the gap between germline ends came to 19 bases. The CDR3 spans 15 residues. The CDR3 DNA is TGTGCCAGTACTTTCTCTACAGAGGGTTTCTATGGCTACACCTTC. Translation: CASTFSTEGFYGYTF.

CDR3 amino acids: CASQGAGYGYTF. CDR3 in DNA: TGTGCCTCTCAGGGGGCGGGCTATGGCTACACCTTC. The chain is built from TRBV30 and TRBJ1-2; 8 bases match TRBD1. CDR3 length: 12 amino acids. CDR1 and CDR2 from the germline V gene are GTSNPN and SVGIG (reference sequence). The junction had 5 bases not matched to a gene; V was cut back by 7 bases and J by 4 bases.

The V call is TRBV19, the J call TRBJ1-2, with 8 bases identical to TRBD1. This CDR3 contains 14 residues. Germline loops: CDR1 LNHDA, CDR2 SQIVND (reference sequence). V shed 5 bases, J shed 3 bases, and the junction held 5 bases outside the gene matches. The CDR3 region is CASSPDREHYGYTF. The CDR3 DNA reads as TGTGCCAGTAGTCCGGACAGGGAGCACTATGGCTACACCTTC.

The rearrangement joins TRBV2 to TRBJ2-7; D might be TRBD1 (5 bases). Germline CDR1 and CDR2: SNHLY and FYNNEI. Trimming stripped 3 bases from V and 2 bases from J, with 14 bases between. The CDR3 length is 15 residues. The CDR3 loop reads CASSEKTDLPYEQYF. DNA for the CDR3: TGTGCCAGCAGTGAGAAGACAGACCTCCCCTACGAGCAGTACTTC.

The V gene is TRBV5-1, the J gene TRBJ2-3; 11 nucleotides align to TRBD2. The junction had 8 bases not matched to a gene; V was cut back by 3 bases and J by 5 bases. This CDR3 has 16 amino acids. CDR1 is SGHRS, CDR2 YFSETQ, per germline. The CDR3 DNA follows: TGCGCCAGCAGCTCTGTAGCGGGGGGGGCGAGAGATACGCAGTATTTT. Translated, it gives CASSSVAGGARDTQYF.

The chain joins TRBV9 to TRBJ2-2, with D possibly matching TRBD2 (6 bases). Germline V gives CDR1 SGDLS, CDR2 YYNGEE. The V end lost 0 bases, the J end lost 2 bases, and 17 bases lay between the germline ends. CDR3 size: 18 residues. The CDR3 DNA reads TGTGCCAGCAGCGTAGCGGGATCGGCGGGGAGAAACACCGGGGAGCTGTTTTTT. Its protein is CASSVAGSAGRNTGELFF. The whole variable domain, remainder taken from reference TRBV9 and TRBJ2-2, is DSGVTQTPKHLITATGQRVTLRCSPRSGDLSVYWYQQSLDQGLQFLIQYYNGEERAKGNILERFSAQQFPDLHSELNLSSLELGDSALYFCASSVAGSAGRNTGELFFGEGSRLTVL.

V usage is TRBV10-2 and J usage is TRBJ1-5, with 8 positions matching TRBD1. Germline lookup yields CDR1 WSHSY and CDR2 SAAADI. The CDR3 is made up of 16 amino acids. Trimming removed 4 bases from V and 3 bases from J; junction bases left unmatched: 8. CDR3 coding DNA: TGCGCCAGCAGTGGAGGAGACAGGGGTTTCAATCAGCCCCAGCATTTT. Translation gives CASSGGDRGFNQPQHF.

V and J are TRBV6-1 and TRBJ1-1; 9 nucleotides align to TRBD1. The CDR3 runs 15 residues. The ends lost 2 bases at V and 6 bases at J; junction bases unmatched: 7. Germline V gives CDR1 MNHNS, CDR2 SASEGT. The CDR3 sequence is CASSETGTGYAEAFF. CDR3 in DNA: TGTGCCAGCAGTGAAACCGGGACAGGGTACGCTGAAGCTTTCTTT.

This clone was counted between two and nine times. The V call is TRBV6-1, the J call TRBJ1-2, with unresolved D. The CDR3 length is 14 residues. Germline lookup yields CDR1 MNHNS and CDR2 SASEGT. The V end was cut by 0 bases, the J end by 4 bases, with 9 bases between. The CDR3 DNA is TGTGCCAGCAGTGAAGCTCAAAGGGTCTATGGCTACACCTTC. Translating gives CASSEAQRVYGYTF.

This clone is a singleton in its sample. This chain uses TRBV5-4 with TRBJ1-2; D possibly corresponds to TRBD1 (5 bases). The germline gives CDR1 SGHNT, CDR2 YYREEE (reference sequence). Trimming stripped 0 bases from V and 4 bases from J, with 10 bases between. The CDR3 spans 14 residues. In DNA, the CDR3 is TGTGCCAGCAGCTTGGCCAGGGACCCCTATGGCTACACCTTC. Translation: CASSLARDPYGYTF. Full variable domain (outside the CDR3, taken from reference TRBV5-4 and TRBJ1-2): ETGVTQSPTHLIKTRGQQVTLRCSSQSGHNTVSWYQQALGQGPQFIFQYYREEENGRGNFPPRFSGLQFPNYSSELNVNALELDDSALYLCASSLARDPYGYTFGSGTRLTVV.

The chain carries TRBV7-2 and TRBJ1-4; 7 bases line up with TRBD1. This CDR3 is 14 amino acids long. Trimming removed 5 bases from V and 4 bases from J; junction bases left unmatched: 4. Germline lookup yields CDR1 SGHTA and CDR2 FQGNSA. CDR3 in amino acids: CASSRGLGNEKLFF. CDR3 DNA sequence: TGTGCCAGCAGCAGGGGGCTTGGTAATGAAAAACTGTTTTTT.

The CDR3 reads CASSLAGDTEAFF. In DNA form, the CDR3 reads TGTGCCAGCAGCTTAGCCGGGGATACTGAAGCTTTCTTT. The chain employs TRBV11-3 and TRBJ1-1; D not resolved. Looked up from germline, CDR1 is SGHNT and CDR2 is YENEEA. The CDR3 has 13 residues. V shed 1 base and J shed 5 bases, with 8 bases lying between them.